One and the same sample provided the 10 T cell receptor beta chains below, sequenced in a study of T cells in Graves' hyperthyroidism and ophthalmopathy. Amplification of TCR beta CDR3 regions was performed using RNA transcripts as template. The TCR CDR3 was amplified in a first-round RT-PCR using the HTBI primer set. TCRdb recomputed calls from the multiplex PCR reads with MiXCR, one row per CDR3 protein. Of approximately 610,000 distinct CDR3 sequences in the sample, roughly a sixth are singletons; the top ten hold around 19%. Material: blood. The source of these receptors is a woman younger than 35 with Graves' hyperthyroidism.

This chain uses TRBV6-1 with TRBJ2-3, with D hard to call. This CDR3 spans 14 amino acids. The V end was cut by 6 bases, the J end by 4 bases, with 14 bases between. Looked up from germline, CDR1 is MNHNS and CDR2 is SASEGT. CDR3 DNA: TGTGCCAGCAGACTCGCCCTTGGGTCAGATACGCAGTATTTT. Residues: CASRLALGSDTQYF.

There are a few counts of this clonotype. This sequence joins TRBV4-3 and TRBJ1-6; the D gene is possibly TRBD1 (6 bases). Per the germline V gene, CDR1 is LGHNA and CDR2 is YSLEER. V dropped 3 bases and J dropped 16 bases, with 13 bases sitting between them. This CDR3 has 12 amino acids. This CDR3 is CASSQTQGPLHF. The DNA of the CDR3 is TGCGCCAGCAGCCAGACACAGGGCCCTCTCCACTTT.

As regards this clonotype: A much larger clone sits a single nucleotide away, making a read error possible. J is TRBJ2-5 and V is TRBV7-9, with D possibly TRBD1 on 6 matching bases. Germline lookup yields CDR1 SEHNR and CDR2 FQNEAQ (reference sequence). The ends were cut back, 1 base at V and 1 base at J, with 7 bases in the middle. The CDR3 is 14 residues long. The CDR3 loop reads CASSLGQVQETQYF. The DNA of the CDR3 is TGTGCCAGCAGCTTAGGACAGGTCCAAGAGACCCAGTACTTC. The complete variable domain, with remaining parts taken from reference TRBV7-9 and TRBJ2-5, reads DTGVSQNPRHKITKRGQNVTFRCDPISEHNRLYWYRQTLGQGPEFLTYFQNEAQLEKSRLLSDRFSAERPKGSFSTLEIQRTEQGDSAMYLCASSLGQVQETQYFGPGTRLLVL.

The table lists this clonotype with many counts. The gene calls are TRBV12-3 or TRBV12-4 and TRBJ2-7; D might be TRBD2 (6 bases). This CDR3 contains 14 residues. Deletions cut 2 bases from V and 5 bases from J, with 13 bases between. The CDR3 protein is CASSLIGGADEQYF. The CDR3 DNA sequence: TGTGCCAGCAGTTTAATCGGAGGGGCGGACGAGCAGTACTTC.

As DNA, the CDR3 is TGCAGTGCTAAAACCGGGACAGGCTTCTACCAGCCCCAGCATTTT. The encoded protein is CSAKTGTGFYQPQHF. The chain combines TRBV20-1 with TRBJ1-5, with 8 bases that match TRBD1. V was clipped by 4 bases and J by 7 bases; unmatched bases: 12. This CDR3 has 15 amino acids. The germline V gene encodes CDR1 DFQATT and CDR2 SNEGSKA (reference sequence).

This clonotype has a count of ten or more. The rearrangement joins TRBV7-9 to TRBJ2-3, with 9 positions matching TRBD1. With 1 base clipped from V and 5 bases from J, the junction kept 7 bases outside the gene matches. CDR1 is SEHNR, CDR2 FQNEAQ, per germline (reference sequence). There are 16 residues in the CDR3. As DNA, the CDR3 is TGTGCCAGCAGCTTAGGGACACAGGGGGCGAGAGATACGCAGTATTTT. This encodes CASSLGTQGARDTQYF.

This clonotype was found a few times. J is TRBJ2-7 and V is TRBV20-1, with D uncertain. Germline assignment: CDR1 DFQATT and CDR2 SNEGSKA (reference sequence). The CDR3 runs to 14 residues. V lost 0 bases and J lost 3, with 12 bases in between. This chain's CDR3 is CSARDSPVSYEQYF. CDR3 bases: TGCAGTGCTAGAGATTCCCCCGTCAGCTACGAGCAGTACTTC.

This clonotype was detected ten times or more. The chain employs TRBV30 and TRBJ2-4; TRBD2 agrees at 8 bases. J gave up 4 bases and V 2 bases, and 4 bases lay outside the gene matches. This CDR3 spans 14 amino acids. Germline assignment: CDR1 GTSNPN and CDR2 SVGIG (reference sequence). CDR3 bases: TGTGCCTGGAGTATCGCTAGCGGGAAAAACATTCAGTACTTC. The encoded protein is CAWSIASGKNIQYF.

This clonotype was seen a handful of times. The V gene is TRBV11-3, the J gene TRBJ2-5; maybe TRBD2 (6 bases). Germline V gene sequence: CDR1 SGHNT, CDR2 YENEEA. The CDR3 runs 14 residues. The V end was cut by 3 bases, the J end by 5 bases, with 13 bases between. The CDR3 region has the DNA TGTGCCAGCAGCTTGACGGCGGGGTTGGAGACCCAGTACTTC. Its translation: CASSLTAGLETQYF.

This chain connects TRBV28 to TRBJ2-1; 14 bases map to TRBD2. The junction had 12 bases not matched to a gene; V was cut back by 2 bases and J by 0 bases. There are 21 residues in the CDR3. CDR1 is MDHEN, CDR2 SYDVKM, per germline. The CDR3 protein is CASSLMARGLAGDFSYNEQFF. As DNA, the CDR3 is TGTGCCAGCAGTTTAATGGCCCGGGGACTAGCGGGAGACTTCTCCTACAATGAGCAGTTCTTC.